This entry features one T cell receptor beta chain sequence. This CDR3 is built from 11 residues. Between the trimmed V and J ends, which lost 3 bases and 6 bases, there was a span of 5 bases. Germline V gene data show CDR1 as MGHDK and CDR2 as SYGVNS. This specimen belongs to a study of blood T cell repertoires in COVID-19. Study-wide background: Material from acute and convalescent COVID-19 was sourced from the United States, Italy and Spain.

Per the original methods: It was from reference gene primer amplification that nucleated cell counts were estimated. Profiled with immunoSEQ multiplex PCR; TCRdb holds only in-frame clones, not every one. V and J calls and clone size follow that table, whereas D and trimming were derived from the DNA. Here the sample spans some 180,000 clones, about 89% being singletons. The V and J genes are TRBV25-1 and TRBJ1-1; D is unclear. The TCR originated in a man in his forties with acute or convalescent COVID-19. The material sequenced was peripheral blood. This CDR3 is CASSDSAEAFF. CDR3 DNA sequence: TGTGCCAGCAGTGACTCCGCTGAAGCTTTCTTT. The complete variable domain, with remaining parts taken from reference TRBV25-1 and TRBJ1-1, reads EADIYQTPRYLVIGTGKKITLECSQTMGHDKMYWYQQDPGMELHLIHYSYGVNSTEKGDLSSESTVSRIRTEHFPLTLESARPSHTSQYLCASSDSAEAFFGQGTRLTVV.